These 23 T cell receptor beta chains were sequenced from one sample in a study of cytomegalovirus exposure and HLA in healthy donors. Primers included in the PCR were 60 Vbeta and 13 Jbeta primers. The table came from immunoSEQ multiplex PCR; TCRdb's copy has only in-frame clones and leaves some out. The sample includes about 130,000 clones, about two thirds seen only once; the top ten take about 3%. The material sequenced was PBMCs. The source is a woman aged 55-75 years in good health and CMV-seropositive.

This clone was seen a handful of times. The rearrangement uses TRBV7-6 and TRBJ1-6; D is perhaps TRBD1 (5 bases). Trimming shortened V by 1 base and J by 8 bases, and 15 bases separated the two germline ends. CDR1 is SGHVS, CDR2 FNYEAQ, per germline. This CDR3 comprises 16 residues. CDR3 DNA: TGTGCCAGCAGCTTAGAGGGCAGGGTGGTAGATTCACCCCTCCACTTT. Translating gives CASSLEGRVVDSPLHF.

CDR3 nucleotide sequence: TGTGCCAGCAGGGCGACGACAGTCTCCTACAATCAGCCCCAGCATTTT. It codes for CASRATTVSYNQPQHF. This chain connects TRBV27 to TRBJ1-5, with a possible D match to TRBD1 (5 bases). The length of the CDR3 is 16 residues. The germline V and J ends were trimmed by 6 bases and 3 bases, with 18 bases remaining between them. Germline-derived CDR1 and CDR2 are MNHEY and SMNVEV (reference sequence).

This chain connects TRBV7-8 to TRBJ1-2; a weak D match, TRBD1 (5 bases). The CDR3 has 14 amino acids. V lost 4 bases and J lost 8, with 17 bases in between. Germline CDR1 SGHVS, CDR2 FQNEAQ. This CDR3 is CASSSPGTPVGYTF. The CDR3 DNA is TGTGCCAGCAGCTCCCCCGGGACTCCCGTGGGCTACACCTTC.

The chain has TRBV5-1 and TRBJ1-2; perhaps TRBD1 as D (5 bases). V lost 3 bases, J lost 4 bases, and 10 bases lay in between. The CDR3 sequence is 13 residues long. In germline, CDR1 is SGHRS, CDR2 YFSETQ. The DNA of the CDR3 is TGCGCCAGCAGCTCTCGCGACAGCTATGGCTACACCTTC. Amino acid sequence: CASSSRDSYGYTF. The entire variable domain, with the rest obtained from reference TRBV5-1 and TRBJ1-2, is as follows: KAGVTQTPRYLIKTRGQQVTLSCSPISGHRSVSWYQQTPGQGLQFLFEYFSETQRNKGNFPGRFSGRQFSNSRSEMNVSTLELGDSALYLCASSSRDSYGYTFGSGTRLTVV.

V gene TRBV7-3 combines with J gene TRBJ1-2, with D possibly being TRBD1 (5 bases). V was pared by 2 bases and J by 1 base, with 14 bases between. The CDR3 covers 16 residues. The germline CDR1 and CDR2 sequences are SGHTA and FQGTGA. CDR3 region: CASSLHPGKVNYGYTF. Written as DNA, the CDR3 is TGTGCCAGCAGCTTACACCCAGGGAAGGTTAACTATGGCTACACCTTC.

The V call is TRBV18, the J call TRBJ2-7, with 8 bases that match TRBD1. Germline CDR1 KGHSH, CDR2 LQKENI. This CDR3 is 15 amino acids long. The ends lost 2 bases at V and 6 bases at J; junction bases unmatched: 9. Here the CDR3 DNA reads TGTGCCAGCTCACCAATGACACAGGGGGACGGCGAGCAGTACTTC. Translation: CASSPMTQGDGEQYF.

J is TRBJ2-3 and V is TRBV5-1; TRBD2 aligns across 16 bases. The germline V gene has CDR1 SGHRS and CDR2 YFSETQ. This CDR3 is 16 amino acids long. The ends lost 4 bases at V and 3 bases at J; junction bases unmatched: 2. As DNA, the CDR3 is TGCGCCAGCAGCGCGGGACTAGCGGGGGGGACAGATACGCAGTATTTT. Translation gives CASSAGLAGGTDTQYF.

CDR3 residues: CASSPVAPGEAFF. The CDR3 coding sequence is TGTGCCAGCAGCCCCGTGGCCCCGGGAGAAGCTTTCTTT. V gene TRBV7-3 combines with J gene TRBJ1-1; D unresolved. The germline CDR1 and CDR2 sequences are SGHTA and FQGTGA. Trimming removed 5 bases at V and 8 bases at J, with 15 bases between. The CDR3 covers 13 residues.

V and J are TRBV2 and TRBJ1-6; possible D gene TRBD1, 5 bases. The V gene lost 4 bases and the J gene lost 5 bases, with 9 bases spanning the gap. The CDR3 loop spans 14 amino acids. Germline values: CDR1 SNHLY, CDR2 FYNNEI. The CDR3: CASSATVNNSPLHF. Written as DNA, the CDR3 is TGTGCCAGCAGTGCGACAGTAAATAATTCACCCCTCCACTTT.

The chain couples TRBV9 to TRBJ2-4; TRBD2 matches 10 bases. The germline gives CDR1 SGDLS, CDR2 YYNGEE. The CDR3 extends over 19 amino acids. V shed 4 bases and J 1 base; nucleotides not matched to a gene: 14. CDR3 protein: CASSLGASGGRGAKNIQYF. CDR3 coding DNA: TGTGCCAGCAGCCTGGGGGCTAGCGGGGGACGAGGTGCCAAAAACATTCAGTACTTC. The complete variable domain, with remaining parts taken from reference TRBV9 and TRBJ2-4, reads DSGVTQTPKHLITATGQRVTLRCSPRSGDLSVYWYQQSLDQGLQFLIQYYNGEERAKGNILERFSAQQFPDLHSELNLSSLELGDSALYFCASSLGASGGRGAKNIQYFGAGTRLSVL.

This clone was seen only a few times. CDR3 bases: TGCGCCAGCAGCCAAGATCGGGTAACCTATGGCTACACCTTC. Translation: CASSQDRVTYGYTF. The V gene is TRBV4-1, the J gene TRBJ1-2, with unresolved D. Germline loops: CDR1 MGHRA, CDR2 YSYEKL. The V gene lost 0 bases and the J gene lost 4 bases, with 9 bases spanning the gap. The CDR3 sequence is 14 residues long.

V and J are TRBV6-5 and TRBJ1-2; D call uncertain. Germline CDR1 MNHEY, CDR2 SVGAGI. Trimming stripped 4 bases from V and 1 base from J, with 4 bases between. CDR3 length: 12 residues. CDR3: CASSSLNYGYTF. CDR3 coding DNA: TGTGCCAGCAGTTCACTTAACTATGGCTACACCTTC.

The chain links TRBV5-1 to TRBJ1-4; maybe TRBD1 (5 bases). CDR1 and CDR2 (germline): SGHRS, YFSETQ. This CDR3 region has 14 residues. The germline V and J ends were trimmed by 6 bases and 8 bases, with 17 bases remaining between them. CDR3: CASNGGGSREKLFF. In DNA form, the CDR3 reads TGCGCCAGCAACGGGGGGGGTTCTCGGGAAAAACTGTTTTTT.

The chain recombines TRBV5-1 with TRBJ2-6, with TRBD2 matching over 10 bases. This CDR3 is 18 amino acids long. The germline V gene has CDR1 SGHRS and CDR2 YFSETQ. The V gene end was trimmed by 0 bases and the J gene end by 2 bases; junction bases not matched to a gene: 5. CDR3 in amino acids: CASSLVSSGGAGANVLTF. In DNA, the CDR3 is TGCGCCAGCAGCTTGGTCTCCAGCGGGGGGGCTGGGGCCAACGTCCTGACTTTC.

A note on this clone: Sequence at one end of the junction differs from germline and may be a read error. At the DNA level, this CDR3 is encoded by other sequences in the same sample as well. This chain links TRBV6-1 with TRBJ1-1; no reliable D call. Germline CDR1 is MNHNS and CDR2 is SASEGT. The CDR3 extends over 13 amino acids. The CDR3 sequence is CASSWGVNTEAFF. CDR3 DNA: TGCGCCAGCAGCTGGGGAGTGAACACTGAAGCTTTCTTT.

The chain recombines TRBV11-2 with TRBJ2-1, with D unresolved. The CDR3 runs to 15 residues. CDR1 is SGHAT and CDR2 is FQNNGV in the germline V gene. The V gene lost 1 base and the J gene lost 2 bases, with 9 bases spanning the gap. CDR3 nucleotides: TGTGCCAGCAGCTTAGTGGCCCTCGCCTACAATGAGCAGTTCTTC. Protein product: CASSLVALAYNEQFF.

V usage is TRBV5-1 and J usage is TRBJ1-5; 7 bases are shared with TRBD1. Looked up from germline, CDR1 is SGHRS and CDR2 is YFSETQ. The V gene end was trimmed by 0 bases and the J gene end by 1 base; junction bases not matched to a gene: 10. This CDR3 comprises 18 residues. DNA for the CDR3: TGCGCCAGCAGCTTGGCTCCTACTGCGACAGGGAGCAATCAGCCCCAGCATTTT. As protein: CASSLAPTATGSNQPQHF.

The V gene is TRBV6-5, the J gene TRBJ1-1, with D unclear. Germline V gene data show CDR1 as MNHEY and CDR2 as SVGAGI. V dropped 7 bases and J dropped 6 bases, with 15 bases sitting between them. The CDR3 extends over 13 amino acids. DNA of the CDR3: TGTGCCAGCACCGAGAGGGTGAGTGCTGAAGCTTTCTTT. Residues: CASTERVSAEAFF.

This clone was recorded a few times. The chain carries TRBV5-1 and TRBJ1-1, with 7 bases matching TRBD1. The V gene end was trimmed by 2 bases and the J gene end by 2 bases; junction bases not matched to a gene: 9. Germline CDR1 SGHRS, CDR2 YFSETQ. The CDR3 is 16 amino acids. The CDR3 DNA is TGCGCCAGCAGCTTCTCCTCGACAGGGACAAACACTGAAGCTTTCTTT. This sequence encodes CASSFSSTGTNTEAFF.

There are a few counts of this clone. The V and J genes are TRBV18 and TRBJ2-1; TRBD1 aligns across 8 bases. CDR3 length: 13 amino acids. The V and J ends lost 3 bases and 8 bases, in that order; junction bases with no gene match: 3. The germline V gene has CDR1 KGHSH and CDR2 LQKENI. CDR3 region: CASSPGTGYEQFF. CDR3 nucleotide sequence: TGTGCCAGCTCACCCGGGACAGGATATGAGCAGTTCTTC.

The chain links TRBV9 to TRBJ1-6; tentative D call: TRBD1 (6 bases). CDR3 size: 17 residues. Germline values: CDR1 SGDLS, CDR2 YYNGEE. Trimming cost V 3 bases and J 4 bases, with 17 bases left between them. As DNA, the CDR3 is TGTGCCAGCAGCGATGGTGGGGGCGGACCATATAATTCACCCCTCCACTTT. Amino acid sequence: CASSDGGGGPYNSPLHF. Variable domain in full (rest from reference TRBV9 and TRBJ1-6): DSGVTQTPKHLITATGQRVTLRCSPRSGDLSVYWYQQSLDQGLQFLIQYYNGEERAKGNILERFSAQQFPDLHSELNLSSLELGDSALYFCASSDGGGGPYNSPLHFGNGTRLTVT.

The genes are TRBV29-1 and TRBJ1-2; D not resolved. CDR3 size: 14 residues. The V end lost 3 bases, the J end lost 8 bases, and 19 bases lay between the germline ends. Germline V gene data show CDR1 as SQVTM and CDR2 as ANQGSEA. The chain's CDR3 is CSVDPREGGGGYTF. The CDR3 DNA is TGCAGCGTTGACCCCCGAGAGGGTGGAGGGGGCTACACCTTC.

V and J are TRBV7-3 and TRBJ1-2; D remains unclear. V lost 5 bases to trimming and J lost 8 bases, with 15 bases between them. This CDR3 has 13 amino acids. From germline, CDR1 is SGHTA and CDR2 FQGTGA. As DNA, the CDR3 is TGTGCCAGCAGCCGGGATACGACCGGGGGCTACACCTTC. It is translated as CASSRDTTGGYTF.